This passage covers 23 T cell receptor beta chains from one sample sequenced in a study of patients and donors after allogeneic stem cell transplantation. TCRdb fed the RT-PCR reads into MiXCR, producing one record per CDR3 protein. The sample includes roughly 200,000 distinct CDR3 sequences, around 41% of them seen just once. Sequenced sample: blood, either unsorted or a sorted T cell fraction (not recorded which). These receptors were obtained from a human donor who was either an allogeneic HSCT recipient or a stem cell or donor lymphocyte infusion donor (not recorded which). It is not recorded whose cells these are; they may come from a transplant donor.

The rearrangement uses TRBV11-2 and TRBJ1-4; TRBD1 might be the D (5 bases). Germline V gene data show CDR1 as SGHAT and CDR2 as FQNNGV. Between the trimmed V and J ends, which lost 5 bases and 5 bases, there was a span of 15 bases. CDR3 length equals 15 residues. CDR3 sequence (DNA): TGTGCCAGCAGCCCACCGGGACGGGTAAATGAAAAACTGTTTTTT. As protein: CASSPPGRVNEKLFF.

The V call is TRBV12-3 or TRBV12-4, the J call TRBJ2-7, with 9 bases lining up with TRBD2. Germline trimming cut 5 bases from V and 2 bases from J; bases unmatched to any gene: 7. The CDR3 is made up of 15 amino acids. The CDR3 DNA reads TGTGCCAGCAGTCTCCCGACTAGCGGAGCCTACGAGCAGTACTTC. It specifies CASSLPTSGAYEQYF.

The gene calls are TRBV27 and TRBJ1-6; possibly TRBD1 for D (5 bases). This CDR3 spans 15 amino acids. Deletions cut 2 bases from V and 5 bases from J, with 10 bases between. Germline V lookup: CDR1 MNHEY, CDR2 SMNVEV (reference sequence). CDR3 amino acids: CASSLGAPNNSPLHF. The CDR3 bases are TGTGCCAGCAGTTTAGGGGCACCCAATAATTCACCCCTCCACTTT.

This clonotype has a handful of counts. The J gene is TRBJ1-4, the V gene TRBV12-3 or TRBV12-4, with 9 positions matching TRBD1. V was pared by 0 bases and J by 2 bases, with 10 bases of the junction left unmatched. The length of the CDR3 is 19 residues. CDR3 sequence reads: CASSLALGQGISTNEKLFF. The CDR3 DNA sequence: TGTGCCAGCAGTTTAGCGCTGGGACAGGGAATTTCGACTAATGAAAAACTGTTTTTT.

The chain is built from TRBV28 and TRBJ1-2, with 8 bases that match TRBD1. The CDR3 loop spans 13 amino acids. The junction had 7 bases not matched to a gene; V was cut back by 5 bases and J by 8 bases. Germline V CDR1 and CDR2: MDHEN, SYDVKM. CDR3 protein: CASSETGVGGYTF. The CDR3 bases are TGTGCCAGCAGTGAGACAGGGGTAGGCGGCTACACCTTC.

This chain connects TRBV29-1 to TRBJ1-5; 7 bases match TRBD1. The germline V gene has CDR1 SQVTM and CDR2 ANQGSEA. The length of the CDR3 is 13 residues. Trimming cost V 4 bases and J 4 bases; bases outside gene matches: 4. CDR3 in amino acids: CSVAPGGNQPQHF. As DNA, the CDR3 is TGCAGCGTTGCCCCAGGGGGTAATCAGCCCCAGCATTTT.

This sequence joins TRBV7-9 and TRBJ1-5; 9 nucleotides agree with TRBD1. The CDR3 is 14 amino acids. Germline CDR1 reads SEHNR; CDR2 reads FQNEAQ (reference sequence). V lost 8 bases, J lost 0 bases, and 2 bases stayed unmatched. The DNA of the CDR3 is TGTGCCAGCTGGACAGGGGATAGCAATCAGCCCCAGCATTTT. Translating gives CASWTGDSNQPQHF.

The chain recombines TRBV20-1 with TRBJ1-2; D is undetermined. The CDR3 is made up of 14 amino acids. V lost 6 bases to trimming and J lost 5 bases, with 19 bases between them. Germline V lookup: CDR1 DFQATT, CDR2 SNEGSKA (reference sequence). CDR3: CSAPDARFWYGYTF. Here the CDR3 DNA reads TGCAGTGCCCCGGACGCACGTTTTTGGTATGGCTACACCTTC.

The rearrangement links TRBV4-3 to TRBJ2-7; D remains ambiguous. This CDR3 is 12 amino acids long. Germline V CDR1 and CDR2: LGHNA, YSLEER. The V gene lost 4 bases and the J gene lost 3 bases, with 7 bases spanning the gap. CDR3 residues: CASSPNGYEQYF. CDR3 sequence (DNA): TGCGCCAGCAGCCCGAATGGCTACGAGCAGTACTTC.

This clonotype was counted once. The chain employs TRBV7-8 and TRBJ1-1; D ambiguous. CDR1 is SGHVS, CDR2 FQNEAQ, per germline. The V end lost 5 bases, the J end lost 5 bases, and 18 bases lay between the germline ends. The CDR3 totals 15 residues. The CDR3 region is CASSPRSTLNTEAFF. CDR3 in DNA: TGTGCCAGCAGCCCCCGATCCACTTTAAATACTGAAGCTTTCTTT.

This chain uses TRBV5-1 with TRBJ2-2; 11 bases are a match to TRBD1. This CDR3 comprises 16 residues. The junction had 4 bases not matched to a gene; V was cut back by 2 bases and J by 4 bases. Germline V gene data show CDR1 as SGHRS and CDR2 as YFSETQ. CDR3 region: CASSFGTGGTTGELFF. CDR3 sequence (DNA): TGCGCCAGCAGCTTTGGGACAGGGGGTACCACCGGGGAGCTGTTTTTT.

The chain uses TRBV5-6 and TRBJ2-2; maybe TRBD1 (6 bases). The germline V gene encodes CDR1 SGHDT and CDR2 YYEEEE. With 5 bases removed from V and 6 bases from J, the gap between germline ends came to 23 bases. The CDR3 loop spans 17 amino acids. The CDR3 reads CASSPPVPQGSAGELFF. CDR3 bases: TGTGCCAGCAGTCCACCAGTTCCACAGGGTTCAGCCGGGGAGCTGTTTTTT.

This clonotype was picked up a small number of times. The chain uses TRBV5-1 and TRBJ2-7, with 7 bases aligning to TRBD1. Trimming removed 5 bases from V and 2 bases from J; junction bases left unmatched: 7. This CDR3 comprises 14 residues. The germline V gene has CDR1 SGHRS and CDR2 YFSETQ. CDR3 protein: CASRRTGSTYEQYF. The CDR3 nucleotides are TGCGCCAGCAGAAGGACAGGATCGACCTACGAGCAGTACTTC.

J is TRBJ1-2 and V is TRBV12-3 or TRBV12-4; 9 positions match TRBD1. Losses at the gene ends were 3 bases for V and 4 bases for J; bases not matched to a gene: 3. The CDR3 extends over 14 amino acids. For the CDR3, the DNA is TGTGCCAGCAGTTTGACAGGGGGTAGCTATGGCTACACCTTC. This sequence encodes CASSLTGGSYGYTF.

This CDR3 is CASSLAAGDEQFF. The CDR3 region has the DNA TGTGCCAGCAGTTTAGCCGCAGGTGATGAGCAGTTCTTC. This chain uses TRBV12-3 or TRBV12-4 with TRBJ2-1; D call uncertain. CDR3 size: 13 residues. V was shortened by 0 bases and J by 8 bases, with 8 bases between the two germline ends.

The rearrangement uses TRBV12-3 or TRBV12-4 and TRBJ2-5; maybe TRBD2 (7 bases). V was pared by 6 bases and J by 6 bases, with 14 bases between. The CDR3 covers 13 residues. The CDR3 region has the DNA TGTGCCAGCAGCCCTAGGGGGGGAAAGACCCAGTACTTC. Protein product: CASSPRGGKTQYF.

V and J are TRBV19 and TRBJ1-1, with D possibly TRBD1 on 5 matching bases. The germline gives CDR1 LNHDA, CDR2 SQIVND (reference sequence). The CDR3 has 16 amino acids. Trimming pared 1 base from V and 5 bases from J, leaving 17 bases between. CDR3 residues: CASSIARPQGGTEAFF. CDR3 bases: TGTGCCAGTAGTATAGCCCGACCGCAGGGAGGAACTGAAGCTTTCTTT.

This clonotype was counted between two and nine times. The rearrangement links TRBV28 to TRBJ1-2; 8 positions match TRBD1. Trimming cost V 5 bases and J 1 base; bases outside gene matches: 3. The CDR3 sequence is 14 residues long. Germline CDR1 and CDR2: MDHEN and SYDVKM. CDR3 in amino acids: CASSLRGRNYGYTF. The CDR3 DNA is TGTGCCAGCAGTCTCAGGGGGCGTAACTATGGCTACACCTTC.

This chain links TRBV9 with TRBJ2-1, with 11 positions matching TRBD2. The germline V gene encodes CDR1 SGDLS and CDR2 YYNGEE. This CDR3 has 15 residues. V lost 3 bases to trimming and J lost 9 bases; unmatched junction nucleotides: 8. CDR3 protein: CASSASTSGMGEQFF. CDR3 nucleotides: TGTGCCAGCAGCGCCTCGACTAGCGGGATGGGTGAGCAGTTCTTC.

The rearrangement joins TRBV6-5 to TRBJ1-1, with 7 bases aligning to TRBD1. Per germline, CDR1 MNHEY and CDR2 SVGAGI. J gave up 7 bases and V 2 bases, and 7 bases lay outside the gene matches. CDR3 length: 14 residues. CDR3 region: CASSYATQGGEAFF. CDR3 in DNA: TGTGCCAGCAGTTACGCCACTCAGGGGGGTGAAGCTTTCTTT.

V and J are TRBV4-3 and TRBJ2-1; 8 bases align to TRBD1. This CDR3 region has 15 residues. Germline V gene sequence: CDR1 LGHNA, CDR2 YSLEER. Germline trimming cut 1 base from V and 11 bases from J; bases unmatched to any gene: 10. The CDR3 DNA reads TGCGCCAGCAGCCAAGTATGGGGACAGGTAATTAAGCAGTTCTTC. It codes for CASSQVWGQVIKQFF.

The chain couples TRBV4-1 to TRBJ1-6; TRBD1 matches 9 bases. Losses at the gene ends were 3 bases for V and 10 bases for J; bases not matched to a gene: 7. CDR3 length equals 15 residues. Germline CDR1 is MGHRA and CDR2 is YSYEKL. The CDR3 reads CASSHPGTGRSPLHF. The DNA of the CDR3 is TGCGCCAGCAGCCACCCCGGGACAGGGCGATCACCCCTCCACTTT.

The chain's CDR3 is CASSPGLAGGPYEQYF. DNA for the CDR3: TGTGCCAGCAGTCCGGGACTAGCGGGAGGGCCTTACGAGCAGTACTTC. The chain joins TRBV27 to TRBJ2-7, with 16 bases lining up with TRBD2. Trimming at V came to 5 bases and at J to 4 bases, leaving 5 bases not matched to a gene. There are 16 residues in the CDR3. Per the germline V gene, CDR1 is MNHEY and CDR2 is SMNVEV (reference sequence).